These T cell receptor beta chains were read from a single sample in a study of blood T cell repertoires in COVID-19. Using immunoSEQ multiplex PCR, the repertoire was profiled, and TCRdb retains in-frame clones only, with some absent. There are over 65,000 clones in the sample; 75% to 85% occur only once, and approximately 34% lies in the top ten. Sample: peripheral blood. Receptors originate from a man aged 60-69 years with COVID-19, enrolled during active disease. Both conserved end residues are part of each CDR3. The D gene is left open where the match is weak. Only some rows state a clone size, as once, few, many or a class for expanded clones.

len,d_gene,j_gene,abundance,v_gene,CDR3nt,CDR3aa
16,-,TRBJ1-3,few,TRBV19,TGTGCCAGTAGTATAGAGTTCAGGCGCTCTGGAAACACCATATATTTT,CASSIEFRRSGNTIYF
15,TRBD1,TRBJ1-6,-,TRBV18,TGTGCCAGCTCACCAAACGACAGGGGGGGTTCACCCCTCCACTTT,CASSPNDRGGSPLHF
15,-,TRBJ1-2,-,TRBV27,TGTGCCAGCGGATTGCACAGTTTGGGGGGCTATGGCTACACCTTC,CASGLHSLGGYGYTF
13,TRBD1,TRBJ1-1,many,TRBV5-1,TGCGCCAGCAGCCGGGACAGGGTCACTGAAGCTTTCTTT,CASSRDRVTEAFF
16,-,TRBJ2-2,-,TRBV11-3,TGTGCCAGCAGCCCGGTTGCGGTTATGAACACCGGGGAGCTGTTTTTT,CASSPVAVMNTGELFF
14,-,TRBJ1-2,once,TRBV5-1,TGCGCCAGCAGCTTGGCTGGACAGACAAGTGGCTACACCTTC,CASSLAGQTSGYTF
15,TRBD2,TRBJ2-7,-,TRBV5-5,TGTGCCAGCAGCGGTGGACTAGCCGAAACCTACGAGCAGTACTTC,CASSGGLAETYEQYF
14,-,TRBJ1-6,few,TRBV3-1/TRBV3-2,TGTGCCAGCAGCCAGAGCTCCTATAATTCACCCCTCCACTTT,CASSQSSYNSPLHF
11,-,TRBJ2-5,-,TRBV20-1,TGCAGTGTAGGCGGGGGCGGGACCCAGTACTTC,CSVGGGGTQYF
14,-,TRBJ2-7,once,TRBV18,TGTGCCAGCTCACCCGCCAGGGGAGCCTACGAGCAGTACTTC,CASSPARGAYEQYF
11,-,TRBJ1-2,-,TRBV29-1,TGCAGCGTTGAGGTCGCACAGCGCTACACCTTC,CSVEVAQRYTF
13,-,TRBJ2-5,once,TRBV5-6,TGTGCCAGCAGCTTACGACAGGTTGAGACCCAGTACTTC,CASSLRQVETQYF
14,-,TRBJ1-1,-,TRBV5-6,TGTGCCAGCAGGCGAGGGGGTCTGAACACTGAAGCTTTCTTT,CASRRGGLNTEAFF
14,TRBD1,TRBJ1-2,-,TRBV10-3,TGTGCCATCCTTCGGGCAGGGGGCGACTATGGCTACACCTTC,CAILRAGGDYGYTF
15,-,TRBJ1-6,-,TRBV28,TGTGCCTCCCAGGGCGGGAGCTCCTATAATTCACCCCTCCACTTT,CASQGGSSYNSPLHF
16,-,TRBJ1-3,once,TRBV5-5,TGTGCCAGCAGCTTCCCCGGGGGGTCCTCTGGAAACACCATATATTTT,CASSFPGGSSGNTIYF
14,-,TRBJ2-7,-,TRBV5-1,TGCGCCAGCAGCTTGTCGGGGCAGGGGAACGAGCAGTACTTC,CASSLSGQGNEQYF
13,-,TRBJ1-5,-,TRBV5-8,TGTGCCAGCAGCTCTTCTAGAAATCAGCCCCAGCATTTT,CASSSSRNQPQHF
20,TRBD2,TRBJ2-7,-,TRBV6-2/TRBV6-3,TGTGCCAGCAGTTACTCGTCCCACAGGGGACTAGCGGGGAATTCCTACGAGCAGTACTTC,CASSYSSHRGLAGNSYEQYF
15,TRBD2,TRBJ2-7,-,TRBV14,TGTGCCAGCAGCCAAGATTGGAAGCGGGAGTACGAGCAGTACTTC,CASSQDWKREYEQYF
14,-,TRBJ2-1,-,TRBV5-1,TGCGGAAAAAACAGGTGGAGCTCCTACAATGAGCAGTTCTTC,CGKNRWSSYNEQFF
13,-,TRBJ2-6,-,TRBV6-5,TGTGCCAGCAGTACGACCGAGGGTAGCGTCCTGACTTTC,CASSTTEGSVLTF
17,TRBD2,TRBJ2-2,-,TRBV5-4,TGTGCCAGCAGCACTAAACTAGCGGGAGATAACACCGGGGAGCTGTTTTTT,CASSTKLAGDNTGELFF
16,TRBD1,TRBJ2-7,once,TRBV5-3,TGTGCCAGAAGCCTGGGGACGGGACAGAACTCCTACGAGCAGTACTTC,CARSLGTGQNSYEQYF
16,-,TRBJ2-1,once,TRBV27,TGTGCCAGCAGTTTATCCTTGGGCCTTGGGGGCGATGAGCAGTTCTTC,CASSLSLGLGGDEQFF
13,-,TRBJ1-2,-,TRBV27,TGTGCCAGCAGTTTATCGCAGTCCTATGGCTACACCTTC,CASSLSQSYGYTF
16,-,TRBJ1-6,-,TRBV12-5,TGTGCTAGTGGCCTCTGGGGGGATGACTATAATTCACCCCTCCACTTT,CASGLWGDDYNSPLHF
16,TRBD2,TRBJ2-1,few,TRBV14,TGTGCCAGCAGTCGCCAAACTAGCGGAAAAGGGAATGAGCAGTTCTTC,CASSRQTSGKGNEQFF
17,TRBD2,TRBJ2-7,-,TRBV27,TGTGCCAGCAGTTTCGGCCCTAGCGGAGGGACCCCTAACGAGCAGTACTTC,CASSFGPSGGTPNEQYF
12,-,TRBJ2-3,-,TRBV11-3,TGTGCCAGCAGCTTATACTTACCAACGCAGTATTTT,CASSLYLPTQYF